This T cell receptor (beta chain) was identified in a study of T cell changes during pregnancy in multiple sclerosis. Measured with immunoSEQ multiplex PCR; TCRdb has only the in-frame clones, and not every one. The sample lists 60,000 or so clones, about 87% occurring once. V lost 2 bases and J lost 3, with 10 bases in between. Per germline, CDR1 SGHNT and CDR2 YENEEA. The CDR3 length is 15 residues. The sequenced sample was peripheral blood from another person, used as feeder cells. The sequence was obtained from a human donor whose cells served as feeder cells for cultures in a pregnancy study. The rearrangement joins TRBV11-3 to TRBJ2-2; a weak D match, TRBD1 (6 bases). The CDR3 nucleotides read TGTGCCAGCAGCTTAATGGGGGCCTACACCGGGGAGCTGTTTTTT. This codes for CASSLMGAYTGELFF.